The 27 T cell receptor beta chains given below trace back to one sample, sequenced in a study of Tregs in tolerant kidney transplant recipients. Using immunoSEQ multiplex PCR, the repertoire was profiled, and TCRdb retains in-frame clones only, with some absent. The table includes 60,000 to 95,000 clones, nearly 98% detected once. Sequenced material: CD4+ T cells from blood, taken before the transplant. Receptors originate from a human donor who received a combined kidney and bone marrow transplant.

The V call is TRBV2, the J call TRBJ2-3; D uncertain. The V end was cut by 5 bases, the J end by 2 bases, with 8 bases between. This CDR3 is built from 13 residues. Germline-derived CDR1 and CDR2 are SNHLY and FYNNEI. The CDR3 nucleotides read TGTGCCAGCAGTCTAACTCACACAGATACGCAGTATTTT. This sequence encodes CASSLTHTDTQYF. Filled out from reference TRBV2 and TRBJ2-3, the complete variable domain reads EPEVTQTPSHQVTQMGQEVILRCVPISNHLYFYWYRQILGQKVEFLVSFYNNEISEKSEIFDDQFSVERPDGSNFTLKIRSTKLEDSAMYFCASSLTHTDTQYFGPGTRLTVL.

The CDR3 here is CAWSSGGPMYEQYF. The CDR3 nucleotides read TGTGCCTGGAGCTCGGGGGGCCCAATGTACGAGCAGTACTTC. V and J are TRBV30 and TRBJ2-7; D perhaps matches TRBD2 (7 bases). Germline loops: CDR1 GTSNPN, CDR2 SVGIG (reference sequence). This CDR3 is built from 14 residues. V was shortened by 3 bases and J by 4 bases, with 16 bases between the two germline ends.

V usage is TRBV5-8 and J usage is TRBJ2-1; tentative D call: TRBD1 (5 bases). Trimming shortened V by 0 bases and J by 0 bases, and 16 bases separated the two germline ends. This CDR3 is built from 18 residues. The V gene's germline CDR1 is SGHTS and CDR2 YDEGEE. CDR3 loop: CASSLALKGSSSYNEQFF. CDR3 sequence (DNA): TGTGCCAGCAGCTTGGCCCTAAAGGGGTCAAGCTCCTACAATGAGCAGTTCTTC.

The chain recombines TRBV4-3 with TRBJ1-5; no clear D gene. Trimming removed 2 bases from V and 6 bases from J, with 14 bases in between. Looked up from germline, CDR1 is LGHNA and CDR2 is YSLEER. The CDR3 extends over 15 amino acids. CDR3 residues: CASSQHLGDAQPQHF. CDR3 DNA: TGCGCCAGCAGCCAACACCTGGGAGACGCTCAGCCCCAGCATTTT.

In this sample, this clone turned up once. The chain employs TRBV15 and TRBJ1-1, with D unresolved. The CDR3 has 15 residues. Looked up from germline, CDR1 is LNHNV and CDR2 is YYDKDF (reference sequence). With 5 bases removed from V and 1 base from J, the gap between germline ends came to 14 bases. The CDR3 reads CATSPRSGANTEAFF. Here the CDR3 DNA reads TGTGCCACCAGCCCTCGATCGGGAGCGAACACTGAAGCTTTCTTT.

The rearrangement links TRBV7-2 to TRBJ2-7, with 9 bases that match TRBD2. The V and J ends lost 3 bases and 3 bases, in that order; junction bases with no gene match: 6. The CDR3 runs to 15 residues. The germline V gene encodes CDR1 SGHTA and CDR2 FQGNSA. CDR3 in amino acids: CASSFSAGGGYEQYF. CDR3 DNA: TGTGCCAGCAGCTTCTCGGCGGGAGGGGGCTACGAGCAGTACTTC.

The chain links TRBV6-4 to TRBJ1-1; D not resolved. Germline CDR1 and CDR2: MRHNA and SNTAGT. The CDR3 has 15 residues. Deletions cut 0 bases from V and 6 bases from J, with 14 bases between. CDR3 protein: CASSDSVEGRSEAFF. The CDR3 nucleotides are TGTGCCAGCAGTGACTCGGTTGAGGGTAGGTCTGAAGCTTTCTTT.

This chain links TRBV19 with TRBJ2-7; 8 nucleotides line up with TRBD2. CDR1 is LNHDA and CDR2 is SQIVND in the germline V gene (reference sequence). The CDR3 is 13 amino acids. Unmatched junction bases numbered 8, after V lost 10 bases and J lost 3 bases. Here the CDR3 reads CATRGLGVYEQYF. The CDR3 nucleotides are TGTGCCACCCGGGGACTAGGGGTCTACGAGCAGTACTTC.

This rearrangement joins TRBV5-1 to TRBJ1-1, with D uncertain. V lost 2 bases to trimming and J lost 0 bases, with 5 bases between them. The CDR3 extends over 13 amino acids. Germline V gene data show CDR1 as SGHRS and CDR2 as YFSETQ. The CDR3 nucleotides are TGCGCCAGCAGCTTTCAGATGAACACTGAAGCTTTCTTT. Its protein is CASSFQMNTEAFF.

The rearrangement uses TRBV6-6 and TRBJ1-2; 10 bases line up with TRBD1. The V gene end was trimmed by 5 bases and the J gene end by 1 base; junction bases not matched to a gene: 4. The germline gives CDR1 MNHNY, CDR2 SVGAGI (reference sequence). The CDR3 has 15 residues. CDR3 bases: TGTGCCAGCAGTCCAGACAGGGGGCTTAACTATGGCTACACCTTC. It codes for CASSPDRGLNYGYTF.

CDR3 sequence: CASSLAFDRDGLYEQYF. Written as DNA, the CDR3 is TGTGCCAGCAGCTTGGCCTTTGACAGGGACGGACTCTACGAGCAGTACTTC. The gene calls are TRBV5-5 and TRBJ2-7; 7 positions agree with TRBD1. Germline V gene data show CDR1 as SGHKS and CDR2 as YYEKEE (reference sequence). The CDR3 is 17 residues long. J gave up 3 bases and V 0 bases, and 12 bases lay outside the gene matches.

This clone was observed a single time. CDR3 protein: CASSPLLARGREETQYF. DNA for the CDR3: TGTGCCAGCAGCCCACTCCTGGCACGTGGGAGGGAAGAGACCCAGTACTTC. The chain employs TRBV27 and TRBJ2-5, with 7 bases aligning to TRBD2. CDR1 and CDR2 from the germline V gene are MNHEY and SMNVEV (reference sequence). The trim removed 6 bases at V and 3 bases at J, leaving 16 bases unmatched. The CDR3 has 17 amino acids.

The rearrangement uses TRBV7-2 and TRBJ2-7; no clear D gene. The CDR3 length is 16 residues. From germline, CDR1 is SGHTA and CDR2 FQGNSA. Trimming removed 6 bases from V and 4 bases from J, with 22 bases in between. The CDR3 protein is CASRPSFLLPKYEQYF. The CDR3 DNA reads as TGTGCCAGCAGGCCCTCTTTTCTGTTACCTAAGTACGAGCAGTACTTC.

The chain carries TRBV7-6 and TRBJ1-2, with 8 positions matching TRBD1. The CDR3 is 14 residues long. From germline, CDR1 is SGHVS and CDR2 FNYEAQ. V was clipped by 5 bases and J by 5 bases; unmatched bases: 7. In DNA form, the CDR3 reads TGTGCCAGCAGCGTAGGACAGGGCGCGTATGGCTACACCTTC. It codes for CASSVGQGAYGYTF.

This sequence joins TRBV5-1 and TRBJ2-3; tentatively, D is TRBD2 (5 bases). Per the germline V gene, CDR1 is SGHRS and CDR2 is YFSETQ. Trimming left V 0 bases short and J 10 bases short, with 15 bases between. This CDR3 has 14 residues. This CDR3 reads CASSLAAGEGAQYF. In DNA form, the CDR3 reads TGCGCCAGCAGCTTGGCCGCCGGAGAGGGCGCGCAGTATTTT.

The chain carries TRBV4-2 and TRBJ2-3; D is possibly TRBD2 (6 bases). CDR1 and CDR2 from the germline V gene are LGHNA and YNFKEQ. This CDR3 is 15 amino acids long. Deletions cut 0 bases from V and 1 base from J, with 8 bases between. The CDR3 DNA follows: TGTGCCAGCAGCCAAGACCCGGGAGGCACAGATACGCAGTATTTT. Encoded protein: CASSQDPGGTDTQYF.

The chain has TRBV5-4 and TRBJ1-3; D is unclear. The CDR3 is 14 amino acids. Trimming pared 4 bases from V and 0 bases from J, leaving 8 bases between. In germline, CDR1 is SGHNT, CDR2 YYREEE (reference sequence). CDR3 DNA sequence: TGTGCCAGCAGCCGGGGTACCTCTGGAAACACCATATATTTT. It translates to CASSRGTSGNTIYF.

This chain links TRBV19 with TRBJ2-3, with 8 nucleotides matching TRBD2. The CDR3 loop spans 13 amino acids. From germline, CDR1 is LNHDA and CDR2 SQIVND (reference sequence). The CDR3 coding sequence is TGTGCGACAGCGGGAGATAGCACAGATACGCAGTATTTT. It yields the protein CATAGDSTDTQYF.

The chain couples TRBV18 to TRBJ2-7; TRBD2 is a possible D gene (6 bases). The CDR3 is made up of 13 amino acids. Germline CDR1 KGHSH, CDR2 LQKENI. V was trimmed by 5 bases and J by 3 bases, leaving 11 bases between them. Written as DNA, the CDR3 is TGTGCCAGCTCATCCGTGGAGGGCTACGAGCAGTACTTC. Amino acids: CASSSVEGYEQYF.

The chain has TRBV5-6 and TRBJ2-5; 7 bases are a match to TRBD2. Germline V gene data show CDR1 as SGHDT and CDR2 as YYEEEE. CDR3 length equals 13 residues. J lost 3 bases, V lost 1 base, and 0 bases had no gene match. The CDR3 nucleotides are TGTGCCAGCAGCTTGAGCGGGAAAGAGACCCAGTACTTC. Protein sequence: CASSLSGKETQYF.

Here the CDR3 reads CASSFSFLQETQYF. The CDR3 DNA follows: TGCGCCAGCAGCTTTTCCTTTCTTCAAGAGACCCAGTACTTC. The rearrangement links TRBV5-1 to TRBJ2-5; no clear D gene. CDR1 is SGHRS and CDR2 is YFSETQ in the germline V gene. The CDR3 is made up of 14 amino acids. Trimming removed 2 bases from V and 2 bases from J, with 10 bases in between.

The chain joins TRBV5-1 to TRBJ1-2; no firm D call. Trimming removed 0 bases at V and 4 bases at J, with 7 bases between. Germline V gene data show CDR1 as SGHRS and CDR2 as YFSETQ. CDR3 length: 13 amino acids. CDR3 protein: CASSLEPGYGYTF. DNA of the CDR3: TGCGCCAGCAGCTTGGAACCCGGCTATGGCTACACCTTC.

J is TRBJ2-1 and V is TRBV11-2; 10 nucleotides line up with TRBD2. CDR1 SGHAT and CDR2 FQNNGV come from the germline V gene. This CDR3 region has 19 residues. V trimming: 5 bases; J trimming: 0 bases; junction bases outside the gene matches: 13. In DNA, the CDR3 is TGTGCCAGCAGCCCAGATTCCGGGACTAGCGCGTACTCCTACAATGAGCAGTTCTTC. Its protein is CASSPDSGTSAYSYNEQFF.

The V call is TRBV7-9, the J call TRBJ2-3, with TRBD2 as a possible D gene (5 bases). V lost 2 bases and J 4 bases, leaving 7 bases between the germline ends. Germline V gene sequence: CDR1 SEHNR, CDR2 FQNEAQ (reference sequence). CDR3 length: 13 amino acids. The CDR3 protein is CASSLRGSDTQYF. Written as DNA, the CDR3 is TGTGCCAGCAGCTTACGAGGGTCAGATACGCAGTATTTT.

The V and J genes are TRBV27 and TRBJ1-6, with D maybe TRBD1 (5 bases). The V and J ends lost 3 bases and 10 bases respectively, with 19 bases between them. Germline V gene sequence: CDR1 MNHEY, CDR2 SMNVEV (reference sequence). CDR3 length equals 16 residues. CDR3 DNA: TGTGCCAGCAGTTTCGGGTATCAGGGAAAGGGATCACCCCTCCACTTT. Residues: CASSFGYQGKGSPLHF.

This clone showed up just a few times. The V call is TRBV7-2, the J call TRBJ2-5; 9 nucleotides line up with TRBD2. Looked up from germline, CDR1 is SGHTA and CDR2 is FQGNSA. The CDR3 runs to 15 residues. V lost 2 bases and J lost 2; bases outside the gene matches: 3. CDR3 sequence: CASSLWSGGQETQYF. CDR3 coding DNA: TGTGCCAGCAGCTTATGGAGCGGGGGGCAAGAGACCCAGTACTTC.

CDR3 protein: CASAGLVSGNTIYF. CDR3 DNA: TGTGCCAGCGCGGGACTCGTCTCTGGAAACACCATATATTTT. V usage is TRBV7-2 and J usage is TRBJ1-3; D might be TRBD1 (5 bases). The CDR3 runs to 14 residues. Looked up from germline, CDR1 is SGHTA and CDR2 is FQGNSA. Trimming shortened V by 8 bases and J by 0 bases, and 11 bases separated the two germline ends.